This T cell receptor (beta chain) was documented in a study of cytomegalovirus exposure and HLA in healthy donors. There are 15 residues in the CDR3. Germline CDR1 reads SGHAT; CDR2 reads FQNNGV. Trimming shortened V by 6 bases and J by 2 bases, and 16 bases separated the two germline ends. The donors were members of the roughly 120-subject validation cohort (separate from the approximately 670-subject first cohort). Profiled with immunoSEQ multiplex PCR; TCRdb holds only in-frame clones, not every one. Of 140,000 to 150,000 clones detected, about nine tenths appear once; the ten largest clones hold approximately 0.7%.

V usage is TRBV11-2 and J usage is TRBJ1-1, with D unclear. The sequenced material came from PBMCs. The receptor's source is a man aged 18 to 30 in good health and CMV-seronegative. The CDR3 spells CASRPGAILNTEAFF. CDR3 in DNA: TGTGCCAGCAGACCGGGAGCGATTTTAAACACTGAAGCTTTCTTT.